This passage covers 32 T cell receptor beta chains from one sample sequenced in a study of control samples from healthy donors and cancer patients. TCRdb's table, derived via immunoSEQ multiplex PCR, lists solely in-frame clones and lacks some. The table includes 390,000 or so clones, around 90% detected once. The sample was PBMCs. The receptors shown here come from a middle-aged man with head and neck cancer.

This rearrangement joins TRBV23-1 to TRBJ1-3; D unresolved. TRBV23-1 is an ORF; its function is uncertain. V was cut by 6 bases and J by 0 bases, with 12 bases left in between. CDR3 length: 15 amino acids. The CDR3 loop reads CASSPGSCSGNTIYF. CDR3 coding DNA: TGCGCCAGCAGCCCCGGTAGCTGCTCTGGAAACACCATATATTTT.

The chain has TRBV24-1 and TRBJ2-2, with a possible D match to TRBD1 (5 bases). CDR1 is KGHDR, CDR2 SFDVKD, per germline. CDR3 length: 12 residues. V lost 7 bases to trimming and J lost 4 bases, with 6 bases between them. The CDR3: CATRTATGELFF. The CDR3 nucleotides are TGTGCCACCAGGACAGCCACCGGGGAGCTGTTTTTT.

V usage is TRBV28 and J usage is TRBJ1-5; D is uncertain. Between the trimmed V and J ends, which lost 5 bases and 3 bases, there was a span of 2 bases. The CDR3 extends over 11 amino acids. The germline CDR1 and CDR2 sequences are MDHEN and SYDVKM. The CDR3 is CASSDNQPQHF. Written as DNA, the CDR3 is TGTGCCAGCAGTGACAATCAGCCCCAGCATTTT.

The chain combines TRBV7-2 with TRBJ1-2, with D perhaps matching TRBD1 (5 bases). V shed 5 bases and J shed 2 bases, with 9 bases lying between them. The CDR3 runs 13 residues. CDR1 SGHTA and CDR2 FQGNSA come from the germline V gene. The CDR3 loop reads CASSPDSNYGYTF. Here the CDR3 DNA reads TGTGCCAGCAGCCCAGACAGCAACTATGGCTACACCTTC.

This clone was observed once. CDR3 nucleotide sequence: TGTGCCACCACCGGCAGGGGGCATCCCTACGAGCAGTACTTC. Translation gives CATTGRGHPYEQYF. This chain uses TRBV28 with TRBJ2-7, with 8 bases matching TRBD1. Unmatched junction bases numbered 10, after V lost 10 bases and J lost 2 bases. Germline V gives CDR1 MDHEN, CDR2 SYDVKM. CDR3 length: 14 residues.

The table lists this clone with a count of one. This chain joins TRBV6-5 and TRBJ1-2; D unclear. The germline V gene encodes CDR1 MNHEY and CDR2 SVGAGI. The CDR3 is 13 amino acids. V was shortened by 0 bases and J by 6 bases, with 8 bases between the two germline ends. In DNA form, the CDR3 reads TGTGCCAGCAGTTACTCCAGGAGTGATGGCTACACCTTC. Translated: CASSYSRSDGYTF.

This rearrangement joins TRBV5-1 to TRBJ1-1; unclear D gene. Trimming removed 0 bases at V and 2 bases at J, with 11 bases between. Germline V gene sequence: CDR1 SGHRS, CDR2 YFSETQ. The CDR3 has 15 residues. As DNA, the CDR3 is TGCGCCAGCAGCTTGGAGGCGGATGTCAACACTGAAGCTTTCTTT. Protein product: CASSLEADVNTEAFF.

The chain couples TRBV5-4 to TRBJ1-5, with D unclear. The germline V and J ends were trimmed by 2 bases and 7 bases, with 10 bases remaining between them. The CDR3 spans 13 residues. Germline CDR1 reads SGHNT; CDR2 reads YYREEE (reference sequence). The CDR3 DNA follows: TGTGCCAGCAGCTTAGGACCGGGACAGCCCCAGCATTTT. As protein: CASSLGPGQPQHF.

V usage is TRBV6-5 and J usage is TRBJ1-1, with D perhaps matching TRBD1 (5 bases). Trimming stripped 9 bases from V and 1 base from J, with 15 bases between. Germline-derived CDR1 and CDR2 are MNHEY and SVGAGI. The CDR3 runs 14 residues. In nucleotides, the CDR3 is TGTGCCAGTATTAAACCAGGGAAGAACACTGAAGCTTTCTTT. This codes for CASIKPGKNTEAFF.

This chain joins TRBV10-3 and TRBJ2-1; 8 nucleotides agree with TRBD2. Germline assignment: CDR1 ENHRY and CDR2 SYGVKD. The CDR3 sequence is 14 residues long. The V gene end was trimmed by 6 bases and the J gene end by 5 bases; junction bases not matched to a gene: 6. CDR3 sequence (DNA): TGTGCCATCAGCACCGGGACTAGAGACAATGAGCAGTTCTTC. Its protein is CAISTGTRDNEQFF.

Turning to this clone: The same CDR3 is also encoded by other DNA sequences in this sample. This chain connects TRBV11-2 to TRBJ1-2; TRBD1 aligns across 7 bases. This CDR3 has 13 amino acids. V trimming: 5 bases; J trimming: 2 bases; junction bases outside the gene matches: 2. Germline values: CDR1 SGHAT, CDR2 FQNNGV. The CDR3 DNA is TGTGCCAGCAGCACACAGGGGAACTATGGCTACACCTTC. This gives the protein CASSTQGNYGYTF.

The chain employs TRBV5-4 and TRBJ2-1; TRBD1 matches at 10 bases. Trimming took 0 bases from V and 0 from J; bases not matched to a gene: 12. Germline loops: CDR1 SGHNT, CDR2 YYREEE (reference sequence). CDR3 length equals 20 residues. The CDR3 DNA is TGTGCCAGCAGCTTGGATCATGGACAGGGGGATTCTCGCTCCTACAATGAGCAGTTCTTC. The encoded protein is CASSLDHGQGDSRSYNEQFF.

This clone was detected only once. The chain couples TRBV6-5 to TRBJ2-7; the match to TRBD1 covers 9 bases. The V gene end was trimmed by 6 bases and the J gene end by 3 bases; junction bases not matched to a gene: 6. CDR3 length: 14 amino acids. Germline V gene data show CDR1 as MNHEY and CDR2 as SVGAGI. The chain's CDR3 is CASRGTGLYYEQYF. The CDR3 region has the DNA TGTGCCAGCAGAGGGACAGGGTTATACTACGAGCAGTACTTC.

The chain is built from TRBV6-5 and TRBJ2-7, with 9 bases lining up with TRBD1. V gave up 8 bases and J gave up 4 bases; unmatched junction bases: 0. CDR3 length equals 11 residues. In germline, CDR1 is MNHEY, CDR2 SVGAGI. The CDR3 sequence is CASGQGYEQYF. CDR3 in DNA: TGTGCCAGCGGACAGGGGTACGAGCAGTACTTC.

The chain's CDR3 is CASSGASGRQNEQFF. The DNA for the CDR3 is TGCGCCAGCAGTGGGGCTAGCGGGAGGCAAAATGAGCAGTTCTTC. The rearrangement links TRBV10-1 to TRBJ2-1, with 11 bases that match TRBD2. The CDR3 has 15 amino acids. V dropped 4 bases and J dropped 7; count of bases not matched to a gene: 6. Germline-derived CDR1 and CDR2 are WNHNN and SYGVQD (reference sequence).

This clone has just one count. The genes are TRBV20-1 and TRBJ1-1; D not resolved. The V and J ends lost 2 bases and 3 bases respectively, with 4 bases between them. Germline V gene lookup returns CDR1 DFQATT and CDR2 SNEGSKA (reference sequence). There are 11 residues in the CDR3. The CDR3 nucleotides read TGCAGTGCTAGAAAGGACACTGAAGCTTTCTTT. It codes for CSARKDTEAFF.

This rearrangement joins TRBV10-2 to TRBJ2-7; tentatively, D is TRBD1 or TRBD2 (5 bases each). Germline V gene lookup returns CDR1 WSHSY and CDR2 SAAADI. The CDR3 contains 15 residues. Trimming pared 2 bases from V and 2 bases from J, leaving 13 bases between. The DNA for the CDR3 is TGCGCCAGCAGTGAGCCGACAGCGGTAGCCTACGAGCAGTACTTC. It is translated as CASSEPTAVAYEQYF.

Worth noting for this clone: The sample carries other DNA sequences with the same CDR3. CDR3 coding DNA: TGTGCCAGCAGCCAAGAACTGAACACTGAAGCTTTCTTT. Amino acid sequence: CASSQELNTEAFF. The gene calls are TRBV3-1 (or the pseudogene TRBV3-2) and TRBJ1-1; no definite D call. V lost 0 bases to trimming and J lost 0 bases, with 2 bases between them. CDR3 length: 13 amino acids. Germline lookup yields CDR1 LGHDT and CDR2 YNNKEL (reference sequence).

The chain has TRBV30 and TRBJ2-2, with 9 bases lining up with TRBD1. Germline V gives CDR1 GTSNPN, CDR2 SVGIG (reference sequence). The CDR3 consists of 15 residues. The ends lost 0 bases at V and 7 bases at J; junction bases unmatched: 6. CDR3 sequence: CAWSVWTGAGGELFF. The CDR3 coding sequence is TGTGCCTGGAGTGTTTGGACAGGGGCGGGCGGGGAGCTGTTTTTT. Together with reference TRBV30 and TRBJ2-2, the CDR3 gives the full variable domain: SQTIHQWPATLVQPVGSPLSLECTVEGTSNPNLYWYRQAAGRGLQLLFYSVGIGQISSEVPQNLSASRPQDRQFILSSKKLLLSDSGFYLCAWSVWTGAGGELFFGEGSRLTVL.

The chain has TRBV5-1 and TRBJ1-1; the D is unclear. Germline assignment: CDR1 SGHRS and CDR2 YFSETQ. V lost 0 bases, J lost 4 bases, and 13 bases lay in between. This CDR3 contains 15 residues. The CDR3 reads CASSLALGFITEAFF. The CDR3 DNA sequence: TGCGCCAGCAGCTTGGCTCTGGGATTTATCACTGAAGCTTTCTTT.

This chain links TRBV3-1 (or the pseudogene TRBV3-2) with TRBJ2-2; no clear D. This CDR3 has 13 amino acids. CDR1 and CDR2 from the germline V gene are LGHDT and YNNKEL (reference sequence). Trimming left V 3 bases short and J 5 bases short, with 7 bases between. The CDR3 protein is CASSHSMTGELFF. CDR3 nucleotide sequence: TGTGCCAGCAGCCACTCCATGACCGGGGAGCTGTTTTTT.

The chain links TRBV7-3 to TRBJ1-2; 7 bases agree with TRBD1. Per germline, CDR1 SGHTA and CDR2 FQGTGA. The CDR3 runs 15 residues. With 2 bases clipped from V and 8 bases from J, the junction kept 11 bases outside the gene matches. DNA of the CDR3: TGTGCCAGCAGCTTAGGGCTCACAGGGGAAGACGGCTACACCTTC. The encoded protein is CASSLGLTGEDGYTF.

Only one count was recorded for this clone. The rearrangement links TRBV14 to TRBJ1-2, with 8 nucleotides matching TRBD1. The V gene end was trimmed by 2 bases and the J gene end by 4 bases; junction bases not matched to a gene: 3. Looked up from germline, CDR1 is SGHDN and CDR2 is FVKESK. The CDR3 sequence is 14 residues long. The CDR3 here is CASSQITGGYGYTF. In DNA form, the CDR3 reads TGTGCCAGCAGCCAAATTACAGGGGGCTATGGCTACACCTTC.

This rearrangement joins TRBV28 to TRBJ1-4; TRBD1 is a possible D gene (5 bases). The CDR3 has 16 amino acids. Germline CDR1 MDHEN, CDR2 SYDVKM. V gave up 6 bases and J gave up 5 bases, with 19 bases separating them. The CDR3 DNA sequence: TGTGCCAGCAGAACCCATCAAGCAGGGATCAATGAAAAACTGTTTTTT. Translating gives CASRTHQAGINEKLFF. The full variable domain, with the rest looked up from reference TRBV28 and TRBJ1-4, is DVKVTQSSRYLVKRTGEKVFLECVQDMDHENMFWYRQDPGLGLRLIYFSYDVKMKEKGDIPEGYSVSREKKERFSLILESASTNQTSMYLCASRTHQAGINEKLFFGSGTQLSVL.

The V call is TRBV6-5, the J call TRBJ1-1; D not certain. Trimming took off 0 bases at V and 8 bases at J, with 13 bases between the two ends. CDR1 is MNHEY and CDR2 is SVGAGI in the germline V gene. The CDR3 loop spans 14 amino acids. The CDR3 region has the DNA TGTGCCAGCAGTTACTCTCGCGGGTGGTCGGAAGCTTTCTTT. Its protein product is CASSYSRGWSEAFF.

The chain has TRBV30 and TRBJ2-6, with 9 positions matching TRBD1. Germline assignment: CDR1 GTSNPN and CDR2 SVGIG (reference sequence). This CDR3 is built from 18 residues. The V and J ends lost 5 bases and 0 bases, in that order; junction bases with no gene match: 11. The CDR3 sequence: CAWAGGDRDPSGANVLTF. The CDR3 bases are TGTGCCTGGGCCGGAGGGGACAGGGACCCCTCTGGGGCCAACGTCCTGACTTTC.

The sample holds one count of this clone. DNA for the CDR3: TGCAGCGTCAGCCCCCGGGAGTATGAAGATACGCAGTATTTT. Translating gives CSVSPREYEDTQYF. The rearrangement joins TRBV29-1 to TRBJ2-3, with D possibly TRBD2 on 6 matching bases. CDR1 SQVTM and CDR2 ANQGSEA come from the germline V gene. The CDR3 contains 14 residues. V lost 6 bases to trimming and J lost 5 bases, with 18 bases between them.

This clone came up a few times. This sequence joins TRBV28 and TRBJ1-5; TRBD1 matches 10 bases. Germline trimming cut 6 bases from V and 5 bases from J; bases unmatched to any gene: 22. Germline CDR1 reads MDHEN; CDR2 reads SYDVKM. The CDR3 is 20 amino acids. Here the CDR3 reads CASSLLLGQGELFDDQPQHF. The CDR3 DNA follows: TGTGCCAGCAGCCTCCTTTTAGGACAGGGGGAACTCTTCGACGATCAGCCCCAGCATTTT.

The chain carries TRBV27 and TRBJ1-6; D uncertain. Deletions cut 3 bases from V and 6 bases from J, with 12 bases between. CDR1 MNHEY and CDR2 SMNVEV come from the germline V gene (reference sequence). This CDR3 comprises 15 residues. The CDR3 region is CASSFRVSGNSPLHF. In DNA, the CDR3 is TGTGCCAGCAGTTTTCGGGTTTCGGGTAATTCACCCCTCCACTTT.

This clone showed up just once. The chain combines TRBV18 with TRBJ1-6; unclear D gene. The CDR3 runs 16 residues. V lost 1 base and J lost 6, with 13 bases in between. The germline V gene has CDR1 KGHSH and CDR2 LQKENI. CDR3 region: CASSPRIRDVNSPLHF. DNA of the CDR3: TGTGCCAGCTCACCACGGATCCGCGACGTTAATTCACCCCTCCACTTT.

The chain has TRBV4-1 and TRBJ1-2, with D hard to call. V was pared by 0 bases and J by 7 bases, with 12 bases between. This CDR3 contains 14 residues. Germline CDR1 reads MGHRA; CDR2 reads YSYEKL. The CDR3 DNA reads TGCGCCAGCAGCCAAGACCGGGGAGTAAGTGGCTACACCTTC. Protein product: CASSQDRGVSGYTF.

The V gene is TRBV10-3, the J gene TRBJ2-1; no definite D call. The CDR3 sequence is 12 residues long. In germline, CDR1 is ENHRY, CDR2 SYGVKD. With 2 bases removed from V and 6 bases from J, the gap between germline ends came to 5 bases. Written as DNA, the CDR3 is TGTGCCATCAGTGAGCGGAGCAATGAGCAGTTCTTC. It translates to CAISERSNEQFF.